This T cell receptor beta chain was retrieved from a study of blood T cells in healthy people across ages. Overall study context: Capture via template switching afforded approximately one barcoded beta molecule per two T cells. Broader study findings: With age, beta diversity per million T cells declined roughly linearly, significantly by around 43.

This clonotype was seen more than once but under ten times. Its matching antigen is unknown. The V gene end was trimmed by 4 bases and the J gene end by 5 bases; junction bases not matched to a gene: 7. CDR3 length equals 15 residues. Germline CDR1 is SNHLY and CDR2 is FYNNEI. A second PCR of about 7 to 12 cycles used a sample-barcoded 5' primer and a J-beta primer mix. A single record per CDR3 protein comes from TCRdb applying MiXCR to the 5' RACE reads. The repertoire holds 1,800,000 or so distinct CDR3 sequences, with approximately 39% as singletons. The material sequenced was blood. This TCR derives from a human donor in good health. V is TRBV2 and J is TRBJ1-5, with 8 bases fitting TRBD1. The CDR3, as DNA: TGTGCCAGCAGTGGTTGGACAGGGCTGGATCAGCCCCAGCATTTT. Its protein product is CASSGWTGLDQPQHF. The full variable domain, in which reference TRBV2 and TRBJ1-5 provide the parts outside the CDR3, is EPEVTQTPSHQVTQMGQEVILRCVPISNHLYFYWYRQILGQKVEFLVSFYNNEISEKSEIFDDQFSVERPDGSNFTLKIRSTKLEDSAMYFCASSGWTGLDQPQHFGDGTRLSIL.